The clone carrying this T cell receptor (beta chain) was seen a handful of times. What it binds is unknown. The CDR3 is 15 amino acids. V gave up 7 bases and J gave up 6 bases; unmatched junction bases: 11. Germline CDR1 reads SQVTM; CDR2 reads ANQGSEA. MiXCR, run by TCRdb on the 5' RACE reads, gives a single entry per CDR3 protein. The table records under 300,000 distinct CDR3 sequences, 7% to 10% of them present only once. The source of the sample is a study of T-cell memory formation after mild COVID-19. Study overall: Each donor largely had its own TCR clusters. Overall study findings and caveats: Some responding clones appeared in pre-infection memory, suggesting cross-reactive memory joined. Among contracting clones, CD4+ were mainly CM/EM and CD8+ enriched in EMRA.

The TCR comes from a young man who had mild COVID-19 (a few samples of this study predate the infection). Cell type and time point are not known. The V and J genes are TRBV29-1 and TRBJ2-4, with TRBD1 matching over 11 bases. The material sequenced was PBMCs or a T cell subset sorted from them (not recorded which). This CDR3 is CSGLDTGTGGNIQYF. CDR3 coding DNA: TGCAGCGGCCTAGACACCGGGACAGGGGGAAACATTCAGTACTTC.